Sequencing of this TCR beta chain was carried out in a study of blood T cell repertoires in COVID-19. Study overall: Both acute and convalescent COVID-19 samples were obtained from the United States, Italy and Spain. Nucleic acid was either cDNA or gDNA, and it came from T cells, B-cell-depleted T cells, or PBMCs.

Authors' processing steps: Reference gene primer amplification gave estimated nucleated cell counts. Clones were read by immunoSEQ multiplex PCR, and TCRdb kept only the in-frame ones, dropping some. The D gene and trimming were derived from the DNA, and the V and J assignments and clone size from that table. The sample holds about 130,000 clones, about four fifths seen once. Looked up from germline, CDR1 is GTSNPN and CDR2 is SVGIG (reference sequence). The CDR3 is 13 amino acids. J gave up 4 bases and V 1 base, and 2 bases lay outside the gene matches. The sample consisted of peripheral blood. The TCR originated in a woman aged 80 or older with acute or convalescent COVID-19. V usage is TRBV30 and J usage is TRBJ1-1; the match to TRBD1 covers 8 bases. The CDR3 is CAWSEDRVTEAFF. The CDR3 coding sequence is TGTGCCTGGAGTGAGGACAGGGTCACTGAAGCTTTCTTT.